This passage covers 24 T cell receptor beta chains from one sample sequenced in a study of CD4 and CD8 cells across lung adenocarcinoma regions. TCRdb re-called the PCR reads with MiXCR, one entry per CDR3 protein. This table holds roughly 20,000 distinct CDR3 sequences, roughly 50% found once. Sequencing used CD4+ T cells from the margin of a lung tumor. The receptors here all came from a male donor with lung adenocarcinoma. The CD4 and CD8 labels of this study may be unreliable.

The chain combines TRBV5-1 with TRBJ1-6; 7 nucleotides agree with TRBD1. Germline loops: CDR1 SGHRS, CDR2 YFSETQ. V shed 1 base and J 0 bases; nucleotides not matched to a gene: 19. The CDR3 sequence is 22 residues long. CDR3 sequence reads: CASSLSPNLPGQMSSYNSPLHF. The DNA of the CDR3 is TGCGCCAGCAGCTTGTCGCCGAATCTTCCGGGACAGATGAGCTCCTATAATTCACCCCTCCACTTT. Variable domain in full (rest from reference TRBV5-1 and TRBJ1-6): KAGVTQTPRYLIKTRGQQVTLSCSPISGHRSVSWYQQTPGQGLQFLFEYFSETQRNKGNFPGRFSGRQFSNSRSEMNVSTLELGDSALYLCASSLSPNLPGQMSSYNSPLHFGNGTRLTVT.

This clonotype was observed many times. J is TRBJ2-3 and V is TRBV27; TRBD1 matches at 7 bases. The CDR3 extends over 15 amino acids. Germline assignment: CDR1 MNHEY and CDR2 SMNVEV (reference sequence). J lost 4 bases, V lost 2 bases, and 6 bases had no gene match. Written as DNA, the CDR3 is TGTGCCAGCAGTTTACAGGGGGATTACGCAGATACGCAGTATTTT. Translation: CASSLQGDYADTQYF.

The chain combines TRBV12-3 or TRBV12-4 with TRBJ2-1, with D uncertain. This CDR3 is built from 13 residues. The V and J ends lost 5 bases and 4 bases respectively, with 9 bases between them. The CDR3 region has the DNA TGTGCCAGCAGTCCCCATGGGTACAATGAGCAGTTCTTC. This encodes CASSPHGYNEQFF.

The V gene is TRBV7-8, the J gene TRBJ1-1; unclear D gene. V lost 4 bases, J lost 0 bases, and 6 bases lay in between. The CDR3 spans 13 residues. The germline V gene encodes CDR1 SGHVS and CDR2 FQNEAQ. The chain's CDR3 is CASSSLMNTEAFF. As DNA, the CDR3 is TGTGCCAGCAGCTCACTGATGAACACTGAAGCTTTCTTT.

On this clonotype itself: A read error may explain this, as a much larger clone is one base away. The rearrangement uses TRBV7-2 and TRBJ2-1; D not resolved. The CDR3 covers 14 residues. The ends were cut back, 4 bases at V and 13 bases at J, with 20 bases in the middle. Germline CDR1 and CDR2: SGHTA and FQGNSA. The CDR3 sequence: CASSYSRARETQFF. The CDR3, as DNA: TGTGCCAGCAGCTACTCTAGGGCCCGAGAGACCCAGTTCTTC. The full variable domain, with the rest looked up from reference TRBV7-2 and TRBJ2-1, is GAGVSQSPSNKVTEKGKDVELRCDPISGHTALYWYRQSLGQGLEFLIYFQGNSAPDKSGLPSDRFSAERTGGSVSTLTIQRTQQEDSAVYLCASSYSRARETQFFGPGTRLTVL.

This clonotype was observed many times. The rearrangement joins TRBV7-2 to TRBJ1-1, with D hard to call. This CDR3 is built from 13 residues. Trimming left V 1 base short and J 7 bases short, with 10 bases between. Germline V CDR1 and CDR2: SGHTA, FQGNSA. The CDR3 region has the DNA TGTGCCAGCAGCTTAGTCCCAGCAGGTGAAGCTTTCTTT. This encodes CASSLVPAGEAFF.

The genes are TRBV27 and TRBJ2-5, with D maybe TRBD2 (6 bases). Germline V CDR1 and CDR2: MNHEY, SMNVEV (reference sequence). V lost 9 bases and J lost 10, with 27 bases in between. This CDR3 is 15 amino acids long. CDR3 nucleotide sequence: TGTGCCAGGAAATTCGGTGGCGGGGCCCAAGACATCCAGTACTTC. It codes for CARKFGGGAQDIQYF.

The chain carries TRBV6-1 and TRBJ2-1; D unclear. The DNA end favors TRBJ2-7, so the J call may be wrong. Germline V CDR1 and CDR2: MNHNS, SASEGT. The CDR3 is 13 amino acids. CDR3 coding DNA: TGTGCCAGCAGTGGAGCCCGACTGGGCGAGCAGTACTTC. Translated, it gives CASSGARLGEQYF.

For this clonotype: The junction does not match germline at one end; this may be a read error. The chain uses TRBV4-1 and TRBJ2-3; either TRBD1 or TRBD2 may fit D (6 bases each). The CDR3 spans 14 residues. CDR1 MGHRA and CDR2 YSYEKL come from the germline V gene. Written as DNA, the CDR3 is TGCGCCGGCAGCCCCGTCCGGGGGCAAGATACGCAGTACTTT. Amino acid sequence: CAGSPVRGQDTQYF.

In DNA form, the CDR3 reads TGTGCCAGCAGCCCGATTAGCGCGGTAAACACCGGGGAGCTGTTTTTT. This encodes CASSPISAVNTGELFF. V is TRBV9 and J is TRBJ2-2; possible D gene TRBD2, 5 bases. Germline assignment: CDR1 SGDLS and CDR2 YYNGEE. This CDR3 region has 16 residues. Trimming pared 4 bases from V and 2 bases from J, leaving 15 bases between.

This rearrangement joins TRBV24-1 to TRBJ2-6, with D possibly TRBD2 on 6 matching bases. The DNA end is more similar to TRBJ2-7, so the J call may be wrong. The germline CDR1 and CDR2 sequences are KGHDR and SFDVKD. This CDR3 is 15 amino acids long. The CDR3 nucleotides read TGTGCCACCAGAGCGGCGGGGTGGCCCAGAAATATGCAGTACTTC. It encodes CATRAAGWPRNMQYF.

This clonotype was observed at least ten times. This sequence joins TRBV27 and TRBJ2-2; no reliable D call. The CDR3 loop spans 15 amino acids. Trimming took off 5 bases at V and 2 bases at J, with 12 bases between the two ends. Looked up from germline, CDR1 is MNHEY and CDR2 is SMNVEV (reference sequence). CDR3 amino acids: CASSSIRANTGELFF. CDR3 bases: TGTGCCAGCAGTAGTATCCGGGCCAACACCGGGGAGCTGTTTTTT.

On this clonotype: A read error may account for a junction end that differs from germline. The genes are TRBV4-2 and TRBJ2-3; D not certain. CDR1 and CDR2 from the germline V gene are LGHNA and YNFKEQ. The CDR3 is made up of 16 amino acids. CDR3 sequence: CASSQAGACAKDTQYF. Written as DNA, the CDR3 is TGTGCCAGCAGCCAAGCGGGCGCGTGCGCCAAAGACACGCAGTATTTC.

DNA for the CDR3: TGTGCCACCGCGAAGGAGAGACGTTTTGAAGCTTTCTTT. Its protein is CATAKERRFEAFF. This chain uses TRBV2 with TRBJ1-1; D gene uncertain. Germline V gives CDR1 SNHLY, CDR2 FYNNEI. CDR3 size: 13 residues. The V gene lost 10 bases and the J gene lost 7 bases, with 19 bases spanning the gap.

This clonotype was counted ten times or more. The genes are TRBV6-1 and TRBJ1-5; no clear D gene. This CDR3 contains 16 residues. Trimming took off 4 bases at V and 6 bases at J, with 19 bases between the two ends. Germline CDR1 and CDR2: MNHNS and SASEGT. DNA of the CDR3: TGTGCCAGCAGTGGAGACCCAGGAGACTCCCCTCAGCCCCAGCATTTT. This encodes CASSGDPGDSPQPQHF.

V is TRBV6-2 or TRBV6-3 and J is TRBJ1-2; 7 bases agree with TRBD1. This CDR3 has 14 amino acids. Trimming took 0 bases from V and 3 from J; bases not matched to a gene: 1. Germline loops: CDR1 MNHEY, CDR2 SVGEGT. CDR3 in DNA: TGTGCCAGCAGTTACTCGACAGGGCACTATGGCTACACCTTC. It translates to CASSYSTGHYGYTF.

The chain is built from TRBV30 and TRBJ1-3; a weak D match, TRBD1 (5 bases). Per the germline V gene, CDR1 is GTSNPN and CDR2 is SVGIG (reference sequence). The ends were cut back, 0 bases at V and 5 bases at J, with 14 bases in the middle. The CDR3 contains 15 residues. CDR3 nucleotides: TGTGCCTGGAGTGTACAAGGGGAAAGGAGAAACACCATATATTTT. It encodes CAWSVQGERRNTIYF. Full variable domain (remainder filled in from reference TRBV30 and TRBJ1-3): SQTIHQWPATLVQPVGSPLSLECTVEGTSNPNLYWYRQAAGRGLQLLFYSVGIGQISSEVPQNLSASRPQDRQFILSSKKLLLSDSGFYLCAWSVQGERRNTIYFGEGSWLTVV.

The chain is built from TRBV28 and TRBJ2-1; D remains unclear. The J call is uncertain, as TRBJ2-5 better fits the DNA end. The CDR3 sequence is 16 residues long. Germline CDR1 is MDHEN and CDR2 is SYDVKM. CDR3 DNA: TGTGCCAGCAGTTTGGGGTCAGGTTTTCAGGAAGAGACCCAGTACTTC. Translating gives CASSLGSGFQEETQYF.

This clonotype was detected only a few times. A read error may explain this, as a much larger clone is one base away. The V call is TRBV6-1, the J call TRBJ2-1; a weak D match, TRBD2 (5 bases). Trimming took 4 bases from V and 10 from J, leaving 20 bases between them. Germline V gives CDR1 MNHNS, CDR2 SASEGT. There are 15 residues in the CDR3. The CDR3 loop is CASSGKLGSEGEQFF. Written as DNA, the CDR3 is TGTGCCAGCAGTGGGAAACTCGGGTCTGAGGGCGAGCAGTTCTTC.

This clonotype was detected many times. Written as DNA, the CDR3 is TGTGCCAGCAGTGAAGGTGGAGGGGACTCCTACGAGCAGTACTTC. Translation: CASSEGGGDSYEQYF. The chain employs TRBV6-1 and TRBJ2-7, with a weak D call TRBD2 (6 bases). Germline CDR1 reads MNHNS; CDR2 reads SASEGT. The CDR3 is made up of 15 amino acids. Deletions cut 1 base from V and 0 bases from J, with 10 bases between.

Regarding this clonotype: This may come from a read error, since a much larger clone is one base off. V usage is TRBV6-1 and J usage is TRBJ2-2, with TRBD2 matching over 8 bases. This CDR3 has 16 residues. Trimming at V came to 6 bases and at J to 0 bases, leaving 6 bases not matched to a gene. CDR1 and CDR2 from the germline V gene are MNHNS and SASEGT. This CDR3 is CASSRLASTNTGELFF. In nucleotides, the CDR3 is TGTGCCAGCAGCCGACTAGCGTCCACGAACACCGGGGAGCTGTTTTTT.

This clonotype was found many times. The rearrangement joins TRBV10-2 to TRBJ2-3, with 11 bases identical to TRBD2. The germline gives CDR1 WSHSY, CDR2 SAAADI. This CDR3 contains 15 residues. The V gene end was trimmed by 5 bases and the J gene end by 5 bases; junction bases not matched to a gene: 6. DNA for the CDR3: TGCGCCAGCAGTAATTTAGCGGGAGGGCAAGATACGCAGTATTTT. Residues: CASSNLAGGQDTQYF.

This clonotype was seen ten or more times. The genes are TRBV2 and TRBJ2-7; D possibly matches TRBD1 or TRBD2 (5 bases each). Germline CDR1 is SNHLY and CDR2 is FYNNEI. Trimming left V 6 bases short and J 0 bases short, with 12 bases between. The CDR3 sequence is 14 residues long. The CDR3 protein is CASRRDRNSYEQYF. The CDR3 DNA reads as TGTGCCAGCAGACGGGACCGCAACTCCTACGAGCAGTACTTC.

This clonotype came up a few times. The chain has TRBV6-1 and TRBJ2-2, with D tentatively TRBD2 (6 bases). Between the trimmed V and J ends, which lost 8 bases and 1 base, there was a span of 17 bases. Germline V gene data show CDR1 as MNHNS and CDR2 as SASEGT. The CDR3 loop spans 16 amino acids. Here the CDR3 DNA reads TGTGCCAGCTTTAAGGGAGGAAAGGAGAACACCGGGGAGCTGTTTTTT. Residues: CASFKGGKENTGELFF.